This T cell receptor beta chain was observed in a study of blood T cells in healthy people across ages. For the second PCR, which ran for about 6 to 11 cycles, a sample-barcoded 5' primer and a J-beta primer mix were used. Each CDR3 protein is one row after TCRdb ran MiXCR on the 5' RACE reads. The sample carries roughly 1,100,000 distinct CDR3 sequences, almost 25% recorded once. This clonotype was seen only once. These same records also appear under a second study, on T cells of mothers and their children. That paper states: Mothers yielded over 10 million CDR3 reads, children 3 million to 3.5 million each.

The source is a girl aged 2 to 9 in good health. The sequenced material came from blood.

Written as DNA, the CDR3 is TGTGCCAGCTCGCCAAGAGAGGACTTCTCTCACGAGCAGTACTTC. This gives the protein CASSPREDFSHEQYF. This chain links TRBV18 with TRBJ2-7; TRBD2 is a possible D gene (5 bases). Trimming took 6 bases from V and 5 from J, leaving 20 bases between them. The CDR3 is made up of 15 amino acids. Germline-derived CDR1 and CDR2 are KGHSH and LQKENI.